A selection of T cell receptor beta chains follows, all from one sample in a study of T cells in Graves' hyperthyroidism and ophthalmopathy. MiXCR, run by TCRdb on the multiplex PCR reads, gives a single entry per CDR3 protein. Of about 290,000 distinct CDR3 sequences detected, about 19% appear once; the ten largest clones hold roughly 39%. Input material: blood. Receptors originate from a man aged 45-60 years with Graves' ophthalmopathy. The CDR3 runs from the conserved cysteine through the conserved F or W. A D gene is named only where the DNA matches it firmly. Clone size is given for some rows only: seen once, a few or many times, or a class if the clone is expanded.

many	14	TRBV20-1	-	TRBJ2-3	TGCAGTGCTAGGGAAGGATCGGAAGCGGATACGCAGTATTTT	CSAREGSEADTQYF
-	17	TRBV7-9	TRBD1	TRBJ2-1	TGTGCCAGCAGCACCCGACCGGGACAGGGACCCTACAATGAGCAGTTCTTC	CASSTRPGQGPYNEQFF
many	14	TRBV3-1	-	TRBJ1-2	TGTGCCAGCAGCCAAGCCGGAGGGGTGGAAGGCTACACCTTC	CASSQAGGVEGYTF
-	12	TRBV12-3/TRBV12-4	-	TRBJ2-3	TGTGCCAGCAGAGGATCCTCAGATACGCAGTATTTT	CASRGSSDTQYF
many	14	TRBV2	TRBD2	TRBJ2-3	TGTGCCAGCAGTGAACTAGCGGGAGTTGATACGCAGTATTTT	CASSELAGVDTQYF
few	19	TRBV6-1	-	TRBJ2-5	TGTGCCAGCATTAGACAGGCCCGGGGAGCGGGACCCTTACACGAGACCCAGTACTTC	CASIRQARGAGPLHETQYF
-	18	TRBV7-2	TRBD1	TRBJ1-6	TGTGCCAGCAGCTTACCCCCGGGACAGAGCTCCTATAATTCACCCCTCCACTTT	CASSLPPGQSSYNSPLHF
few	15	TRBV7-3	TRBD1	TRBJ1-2	TGTGCCAGCAGCTTAGGCCACGACAGGGGCACTGTCTACACCTTC	CASSLGHDRGTVYTF
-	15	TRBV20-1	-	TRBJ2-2	TGCAGTGCCGTCCGGGACCCTAGGGACCCCGGGGAGCTGTTTTTT	CSAVRDPRDPGELFF
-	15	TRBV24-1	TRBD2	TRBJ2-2	TGTGCCACCAGTGGGGAGGGCAAGAACACCGGGGAGCTGTTTTTT	CATSGEGKNTGELFF
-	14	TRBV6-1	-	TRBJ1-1	TGTGCCAGCATAGGGGTCCGCCCCGACACTGAAGCTTTCTTT	CASIGVRPDTEAFF
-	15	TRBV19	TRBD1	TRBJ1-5	TGTGCCAGTAGGACCGACAGGGAAACAAGTCAGCCCCAGCATTTT	CASRTDRETSQPQHF
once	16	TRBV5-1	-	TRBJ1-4	TGCGCCAGCAGCTTGGCCATAGGGGGTTCTAATGAAAAACTGTTTTTT	CASSLAIGGSNEKLFF
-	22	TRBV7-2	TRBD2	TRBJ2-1	TGTGCCAGCAGCTCCCTTGGGGCGGGACTAGCGGGAGGGCGGAGCTCCTACAATGAGCAGTTCTTC	CASSSLGAGLAGGRSSYNEQFF
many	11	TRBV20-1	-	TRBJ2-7	TGCAGTGCTAGAGATACCTACGAGCAGTACTTC	CSARDTYEQYF
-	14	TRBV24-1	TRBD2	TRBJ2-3	TGTGCCACCAGTGACCGGGGGGGATTAGATACGCAGTATTTT	CATSDRGGLDTQYF
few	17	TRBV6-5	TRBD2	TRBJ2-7	TGTGCCAGCAGTTACTCTATTAGCGGGAGGGCGGGCTACGAGCAGTACTTC	CASSYSISGRAGYEQYF
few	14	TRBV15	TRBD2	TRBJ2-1	TGTGCCACCAGCAGCAGCGGGACCTACAATGAGCAGTTCTTC	CATSSSGTYNEQFF
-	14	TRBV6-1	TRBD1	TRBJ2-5	TGTGCCAGCAGTCGACAGGGGCGGTGGGAGACCCAGTACTTC	CASSRQGRWETQYF
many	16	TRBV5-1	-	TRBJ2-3	TGCGCCAGCAGCTTGGTGACTAGAAGTAGCACAGATACGCAGTATTTT	CASSLVTRSSTDTQYF
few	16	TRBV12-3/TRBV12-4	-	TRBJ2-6	TGTGCCAGCAGCTCTGAGGGGGTTAATGGGGCCAACGTCCTGACTTTC	CASSSEGVNGANVLTF
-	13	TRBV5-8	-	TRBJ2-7	TGTGCCAGCAGCTCGACAGATTTTGGGGAGCAGTACTTC	CASSSTDFGEQYF
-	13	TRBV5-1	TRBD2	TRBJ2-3	TGCGCCAGCAGCCGGGGGGAGGCAGATACGCAGTATTTT	CASSRGEADTQYF
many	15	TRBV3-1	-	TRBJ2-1	TGTGCCAGCAGCCGCCTAGCGAGACAGGGCAATGAGCAGTTCTTC	CASSRLARQGNEQFF
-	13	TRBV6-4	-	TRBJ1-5	TGTGCCAGCAGTGGACATAGCAATCAGCCCCAGCATTTT	CASSGHSNQPQHF
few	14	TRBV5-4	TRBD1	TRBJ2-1	TGTGCCAGCAGCCCCCGACAGGGGGCTAATGAGCAGTTCTTC	CASSPRQGANEQFF
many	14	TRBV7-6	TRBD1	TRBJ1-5	TGTGCCAGCAGCCTTACAGGGGGCTGGCAGCCCCAGCATTTT	CASSLTGGWQPQHF
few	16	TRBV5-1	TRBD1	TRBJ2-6	TGCGCCAGCGCCGGGACAGGGGTGGCTGGGGCCAACGTCCTGACTTTC	CASAGTGVAGANVLTF
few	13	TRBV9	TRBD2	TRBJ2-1	TGTGCCAGCAGCACACTAGCGAACAATGAGCAGTTCTTC	CASSTLANNEQFF
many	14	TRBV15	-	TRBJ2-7	TGTGCCACCAGTCCGGACAAGACCCCCTACGAGCAGTACTTC	CATSPDKTPYEQYF
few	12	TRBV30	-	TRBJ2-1	TGTGCCTGGTCCAGAGTTGGGGATGAGCAGTTCTTC	CAWSRVGDEQFF
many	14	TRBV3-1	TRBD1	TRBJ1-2	TGTGCCAGCAGCCAGGGACAGATACCGGGTGGCTACACCTTC	CASSQGQIPGGYTF
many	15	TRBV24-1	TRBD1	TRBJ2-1	TGTGCCACCAGGATGTCCGGGACAGGCTACAATGAGCAGTTCTTC	CATRMSGTGYNEQFF
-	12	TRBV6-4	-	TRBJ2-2	TGTGCCAGCAGTGACCTGCTCGGGGAGCTGTTTTTT	CASSDLLGELFF
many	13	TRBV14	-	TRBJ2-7	TGTGCCAGCAGCCGGGCGGGGCGGTACGAGCAGTACTTC	CASSRAGRYEQYF
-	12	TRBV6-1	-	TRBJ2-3	TGTGCCAGCAGTGACAGGGAAGGGACGCAGTATTTT	CASSDREGTQYF
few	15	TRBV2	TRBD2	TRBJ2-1	TGTGCCAGCAGTGAACTAGCGGGAGGGCCCTATGAGCAGTTCTTC	CASSELAGGPYEQFF
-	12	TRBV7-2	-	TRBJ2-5	TGTGCCAGCAGCTTAGAGAAGGTGACCCAGTACTTC	CASSLEKVTQYF
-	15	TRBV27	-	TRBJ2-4	TGTGCCAGCAGTAACGCAGGGAAAGTCAAAAACATTCAGTACTTC	CASSNAGKVKNIQYF
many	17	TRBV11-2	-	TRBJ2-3	TGTGCCAGCAGCTTAGTTTTTGGCGGGGCCTACACAGATACGCAGTATTTT	CASSLVFGGAYTDTQYF
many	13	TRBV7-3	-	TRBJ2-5	TGTGCCAGCAGCGCAGGGACTCAAGAGACCCAGTACTTC	CASSAGTQETQYF
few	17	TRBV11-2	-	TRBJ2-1	TGTGCCAGCAGCTCCCGGAGAAGGCGGGTATCCTACAATGAGCAGTTCTTC	CASSSRRRRVSYNEQFF
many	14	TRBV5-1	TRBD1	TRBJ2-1	TGCGCCAGCAAGCAGGGGGAAACCTACAATGAGCAGTTCTTC	CASKQGETYNEQFF
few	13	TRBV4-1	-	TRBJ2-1	TGCGCCAGCAGCCAGGAGGGCTTCAATGAGCAGTTCTTC	CASSQEGFNEQFF
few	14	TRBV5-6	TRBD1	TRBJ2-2	TGTGCCAGCAGCTGGGGACAGGGCACCGGGGAGCTGTTTTTT	CASSWGQGTGELFF
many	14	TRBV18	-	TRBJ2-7	TGTGCCAGCTCACCAACCGGGGGCTCCTACGAGCAGTACTTC	CASSPTGGSYEQYF